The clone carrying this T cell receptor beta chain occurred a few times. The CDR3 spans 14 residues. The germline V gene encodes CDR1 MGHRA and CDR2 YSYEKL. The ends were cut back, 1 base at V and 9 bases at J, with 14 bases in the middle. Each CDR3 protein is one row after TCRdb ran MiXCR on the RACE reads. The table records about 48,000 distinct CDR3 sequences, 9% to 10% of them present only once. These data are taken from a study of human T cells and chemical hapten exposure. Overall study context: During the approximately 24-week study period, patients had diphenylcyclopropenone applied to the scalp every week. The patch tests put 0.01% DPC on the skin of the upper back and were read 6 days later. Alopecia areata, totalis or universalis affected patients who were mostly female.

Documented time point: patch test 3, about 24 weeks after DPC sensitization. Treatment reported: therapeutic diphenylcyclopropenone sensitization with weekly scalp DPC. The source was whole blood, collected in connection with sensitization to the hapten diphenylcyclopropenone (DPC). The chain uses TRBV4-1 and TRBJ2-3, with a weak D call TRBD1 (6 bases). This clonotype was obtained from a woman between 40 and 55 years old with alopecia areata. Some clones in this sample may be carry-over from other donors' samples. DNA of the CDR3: TGCGCCAGCAGCCAAGGAGGCGGCACAGGGACGCAGTATTTT. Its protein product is CASSQGGGTGTQYF.